This section outlines one T cell receptor beta chain sequence together with its context. Its specificity is not known. The sample belongs to a study of OX40 agonist ivuxolimab in advanced cancers. Study results and limitations: In CD8+ T cells, expanded clones were on average more numerous than in CD4+.

With 4 bases clipped from V and 4 bases from J, the junction kept 14 bases outside the gene matches. Germline CDR1 and CDR2: SGHDT and YYEEEE. The CDR3 is made up of 17 amino acids. Generated by immunoSEQ multiplex PCR, the TCRdb table keeps only in-frame clones and is missing some. The table shows about 150,000 clones, with roughly 94% occurring only once. The clonotype originates from an adult with an advanced solid tumor such as melanoma, head and neck, liver or kidney cancer. Source: CD4+ or CD8+ T cells sorted from blood, taken in a trial of the OX40 agonist ivuxolimab. This chain connects TRBV5-6 to TRBJ1-1, with 9 bases matching TRBD1. In nucleotides, the CDR3 is TGTGCCAGCAGCCGCAACGCCGGACAGGGGTGGGCCACTGAAGCTTTCTTT. Amino acids: CASSRNAGQGWATEAFF.